This TCR beta chain was captured in a study of blood T cell repertoires in COVID-19. About the research overall: Samples of COVID-19 (acute and convalescent) were obtained from the United States, Italy and Spain. PBMCs, B-cell-depleted T cells, or T cells were the source of the cDNA or gDNA that made up the material.

Germline V gene lookup returns CDR1 SGHTA and CDR2 FQGNSA. CDR3 length: 15 residues. Deletions cut 4 bases from V and 5 bases from J, with 12 bases between. The authors' processing: Nucleated cell number was recorded as an estimate derived from reference gene primer amplification. Measured with immunoSEQ multiplex PCR; TCRdb has only the in-frame clones, and not every one. That table supplies the V and J calls and clone size; D and trimming were determined from the DNA. The table has some 50,000 clones, about 89% seen once. The clonotype comes from a man between 65 and 80 years old with active COVID-19. The rearrangement uses TRBV7-2 and TRBJ1-6; a weak D match, TRBD1 (5 bases). Source material: peripheral blood. CDR3 in amino acids: CASSWRQTDNSPLHF. The CDR3 DNA is TGTGCCAGCAGCTGGCGACAGACTGATAATTCACCCCTCCACTTT.